The rows below give T cell receptor beta chains drawn from one sample of a study of blood T cell repertoires in COVID-19. Using immunoSEQ multiplex PCR, the repertoire was profiled, and TCRdb retains in-frame clones only, with some absent. The sample includes some 87,000 clones, about 87% of them seen just once. Sequences were obtained from peripheral blood. These receptors were obtained from a human donor with COVID-19, enrolled during active disease. The donor label of this sample is uncertain. CDR3s include the opening cysteine and the closing phenylalanine or tryptophan. D genes are given only for firm matches.

>TRBJ1-1|TRBV6-5|-
CASSYGGGNTEAFF
>TRBJ1-2|TRBV5-1|TRBD1
CASSLGQDYGYTF
>TRBJ2-3|TRBV7-9|TRBD2
CASSPSGNTDTQYF
>TRBJ2-7|TRBV7-3|TRBD1
CASSRDRGYEQYF
>TRBJ2-7|TRBV6-1|TRBD1
CASSEWGQGTNLYEQYF
>TRBJ1-2|TRBV19|-
CASSTSGPEAGGYTF
>TRBJ2-7|TRBV27|TRBD1
CASIKRGTGGKEQYF
>TRBJ1-3|TRBV11-2|TRBD1
CASSRDRGGNTIYF
>TRBJ1-4|TRBV11-3|TRBD1
CASSLDRATNEKLFF
>TRBJ1-4|TRBV11-2|-
CASSRYSEKLFF
>TRBJ1-1|TRBV15|-
CATSNQEDTEAFF
>TRBJ2-1|TRBV5-1|-
CASSSGTLTPREQFF
>TRBJ1-1|TRBV12-3/TRBV12-4|TRBD1
CASSPGQGAFF
>TRBJ2-3|TRBV5-4|TRBD2
CASSLKRGGPTDTQYF
>TRBJ2-7|TRBV18|TRBD1
CASSPGQEYEQYF
>TRBJ1-1|TRBV5-5|-
CASSPSLARAFF
>TRBJ1-2|TRBV4-1|-
CASSQGRQTIYGYTF
>TRBJ2-1|TRBV25-1|-
CASSGGTSYNEQFF
>TRBJ1-1|TRBV29-1|TRBD1
CSVARDRNTEAFF
>TRBJ2-1|TRBV4-1|TRBD1
CASSQDRGEWYEQFF
>TRBJ2-2|TRBV7-7|TRBD2
CASSLLGTSGGADTGELFF
>TRBJ2-3|TRBV12-3/TRBV12-4|TRBD2
CASRSGGTDTQYF